The next 10 T cell receptor beta chains were all read from a single sample in a study of T cell responses to AZD1222 COVID-19 vaccine. The data were produced by immunoSEQ multiplex PCR, yet TCRdb's version contains in-frame clones alone and is incomplete. This sample yields about 150,000 clones, of which approximately 88% are seen a single time; approximately 3.1% belongs to the top ten. The material sequenced was peripheral blood, taken on day 0 of MenACWY control vaccination. Every receptor here comes from an adult in good health.

The chain is built from TRBV11-2 and TRBJ2-3; 12 positions agree with TRBD2. J was trimmed by 0 bases and V by 5 bases; bases with no gene match: 9. Germline V lookup: CDR1 SGHAT, CDR2 FQNNGV. The CDR3 runs to 18 residues. CDR3 sequence reads: CASSGLAGTVFSTDTQYF. In nucleotides, the CDR3 is TGTGCCAGCAGCGGACTAGCGGGAACCGTATTCAGCACAGATACGCAGTATTTT.

This clone was counted a few times. The rearrangement uses TRBV5-5 and TRBJ2-6; 9 bases align to TRBD1. The germline CDR1 and CDR2 sequences are SGHKS and YYEKEE (reference sequence). Trimming at V came to 4 bases and at J to 0 bases, leaving 5 bases not matched to a gene. The CDR3 consists of 17 residues. CDR3 coding DNA: TGTGCCAGCAGCCTGGGGACAGGGCGCTCTGGGGCCAACGTCCTGACTTTC. Translated, it gives CASSLGTGRSGANVLTF.

This clone was detected ten times or more. V and J are TRBV6-1 and TRBJ1-5; D unresolved. The CDR3 runs 15 residues. CDR1 is MNHNS, CDR2 SASEGT, per germline. Trimming shortened V by 1 base and J by 0 bases, and 7 bases separated the two germline ends. Here the CDR3 reads CASSEDGGSNQPQHF. Here the CDR3 DNA reads TGTGCCAGCAGTGAAGATGGTGGTAGCAATCAGCCCCAGCATTTT.

The V and J genes are TRBV18 and TRBJ2-2; D is tentatively TRBD1 or TRBD2 (6 bases each). This CDR3 contains 14 residues. Germline V gene lookup returns CDR1 KGHSH and CDR2 LQKENI. Between the trimmed V and J ends, which lost 3 bases and 4 bases, there was a span of 9 bases. The CDR3 DNA is TGTGCCAGCTCACCGGGGGGCACCACCGGGGAGCTGTTTTTT. Translating it yields CASSPGGTTGELFF.

CDR3 in amino acids: CASSYSYRSFLQPQHF. Written as DNA, the CDR3 is TGTGCCAGCAGTTACTCGTATCGTTCATTTTTGCAGCCCCAGCATTTT. The chain joins TRBV6-2 or TRBV6-3 to TRBJ1-5, with D uncertain. Germline loops: CDR1 MNHEY, CDR2 SVGEGT. Between the trimmed V and J ends, which lost 0 bases and 7 bases, there was a span of 16 bases. This CDR3 region has 16 residues.

There are a few counts of this clone. The genes are TRBV4-2 and TRBJ1-2, with a possible D match to TRBD1 (5 bases). V dropped 0 bases and J dropped 2 bases, with 13 bases sitting between them. This CDR3 has 16 amino acids. Germline V gives CDR1 LGHNA, CDR2 YNFKEQ. The CDR3: CASSQDLAGTNYGYTF. The CDR3 DNA reads as TGTGCCAGCAGCCAAGATCTAGCAGGGACCAACTATGGCTACACCTTC.

In its sample, this clone was seen once. The gene calls are TRBV28 and TRBJ1-1; tentative D call: TRBD1 (5 bases). V shed 7 bases and J shed 3 bases, with 9 bases lying between them. The CDR3 spans 12 residues. The germline gives CDR1 MDHEN, CDR2 SYDVKM. The CDR3 DNA follows: TGTGCCAGCATCGGGGGGTACACTGAAGCTTTCTTT. Translation: CASIGGYTEAFF.

The V and J genes are TRBV12-5 and TRBJ1-2; 8 bases match TRBD1. With 2 bases clipped from V and 8 bases from J, the junction kept 7 bases outside the gene matches. Germline CDR1 is LGHNT and CDR2 is FRNRAP. CDR3 length equals 14 residues. The CDR3 sequence: CASGLPGTGRGYTF. CDR3 DNA: TGTGCTAGTGGTTTGCCGGGGACAGGTCGGGGCTACACCTTC.

The V call is TRBV12-3 or TRBV12-4, the J call TRBJ2-7, with D maybe TRBD2 (6 bases). The CDR3 extends over 12 amino acids. Trimming stripped 5 bases from V and 1 base from J, with 6 bases between. Here the CDR3 DNA reads TGTGCCAGCAGTGGGACTTCCTACGAGCAGTACTTC. Its protein product is CASSGTSYEQYF.

The chain joins TRBV6-5 to TRBJ1-4; 7 bases are shared with TRBD1. J was trimmed by 5 bases and V by 6 bases; bases with no gene match: 6. This CDR3 has 14 amino acids. Germline V gives CDR1 MNHEY, CDR2 SVGAGI. The CDR3 nucleotides read TGTGCCAGCAGCCCCGGGACAGAAAATGAAAAACTGTTTTTT. Translated: CASSPGTENEKLFF.